The clone carrying this T cell receptor beta chain was counted only a few times. The antigen remains unidentified. This record comes from a study of T cells after yellow fever vaccination. At the level of the study: Preparing low-cell-number fractions relied on SMART-Seq v4 Ultra Low Input.

Study conclusions and caveats: It was a weaker secondary response, yet one that peaked faster, at day 5 versus 15. Some clonotypes, a small share, were shared between CD4 and CD8 compartments.

Trimming pared 3 bases from V and 4 bases from J, leaving 9 bases between. This CDR3 is 13 amino acids long. Germline CDR1 and CDR2: LNHNV and YYDKDF (reference sequence). The study made its TCR cDNA through 5'RACE template switching. That step introduced a universal primer site along with UMIs. TCRdb re-called the 5' RACE reads with MiXCR, one entry per CDR3 protein. Of fewer than 450,000 distinct CDR3 sequences in the sample, roughly 4% were seen once. The TCR sequence derives from a young man who received the YFV17D yellow fever vaccine. Sequenced material: PBMCs, taken 5 days after the yellow fever booster vaccination. The V gene is TRBV15, the J gene TRBJ2-5, with D unclear. DNA for the CDR3: TGTGCCACCAGCAGGACCGTACCAGAGACCCAGTACTTC. Residues: CATSRTVPETQYF.